The entry below describes one T cell receptor (beta chain). CDR1 is SEHNR, CDR2 FQNEAQ, per germline (reference sequence). V lost 5 bases and J lost 0; bases outside the gene matches: 12. CDR3 length equals 18 residues. The record originates from a study of control samples from healthy donors and cancer patients. Method: immunoSEQ multiplex PCR; TCRdb's copy keeps in-frame clones and lacks some. The sample yields fewer than 500,000 clones, approximately 92% seen once. The sequence was collected from a man in his forties with head and neck cancer. The chain has TRBV7-9 and TRBJ1-1; 10 nucleotides align to TRBD1. Source material: PBMCs. The CDR3 sequence is CASSPRTGGGWVNTEAFF. In nucleotides, the CDR3 is TGTGCCAGCAGCCCGCGGACAGGGGGGGGATGGGTGAACACTGAAGCTTTCTTT.